This T cell receptor (beta chain) emerged from a study of blood T cell repertoires in COVID-19. In the study overall: From T cells, B-cell-depleted T cells, or PBMCs came the material, which was cDNA or gDNA.

Between the trimmed V and J ends, which lost 2 bases and 9 bases, there was a span of 8 bases. The CDR3 runs to 11 residues. Germline CDR1 reads MNHEY; CDR2 reads SVGAGI. Study processing details: Amplification with reference gene primers provided the estimates of nucleated cell counts. Assay used: immunoSEQ multiplex PCR; TCRdb lists only in-frame clones, some missing. V, J and clone size derive from that table, while D and trimming were established from the DNA sequence. The sample has about 120,000 clones, more than 60% seen once. The chain carries TRBV6-5 and TRBJ2-7, with D maybe TRBD1 (6 bases). Sequenced sample: peripheral blood. The receptor was derived from a man in his 70s with acute or convalescent COVID-19. The DNA of the CDR3 is TGTGCCAGCAGTTACGGGGGCGTGCAGTACTTC. It translates to CASSYGGVQYF.